The next 12 T cell receptor beta chains were all read from a single sample in a study of vaccination and CD4 T cells after COVID-19. What these receptors recognize is not known. Indicated treatment: approximately 11-day PBMC culture with coronavirus spike peptide pools or control peptides (ViraFEST assay). Scientists ran DNA taken from cultured CD4+ T cells through the Oncomine TCR Beta short-read assay for sequencing. TCRdb itself ran the PCR reads through MiXCR, one entry per CDR3 protein. Among about 14,000 distinct CDR3 sequences listed, roughly half were seen once. Sample: CD4+ T cells from blood, cultured in vitro. These receptors were taken from a human donor who had recovered from COVID-19.

The chain uses TRBV5-4 and TRBJ2-3; TRBD2 matches at 9 bases. The J segment lost 9 bases and the V segment lost 4 bases, leaving 6 bases of the junction unmatched. The CDR3 runs to 13 residues. Germline CDR1 is SGHNT and CDR2 is YYREEE (reference sequence). CDR3 DNA sequence: TGTGCCAGCAGCCGAGAGCGGGAGGACACGCAGTATTTT. Translation gives CASSREREDTQYF.

This chain connects TRBV10-2 to TRBJ1-2; unclear D gene. CDR1 is WSHSY, CDR2 SAAADI, per germline. The CDR3 has 14 amino acids. Trimming took 3 bases from V and 4 from J, leaving 12 bases between them. The CDR3 nucleotides are TGCGCCAGCAGTGAAACGGAGGCAGTCTATGGCTACACCTTC. Encoded protein: CASSETEAVYGYTF.

The chain has TRBV6-1 and TRBJ2-7, with D uncertain. Germline V lookup: CDR1 MNHNS, CDR2 SASEGT. The V end was cut by 11 bases, the J end by 4 bases, with 18 bases between. The CDR3 length is 13 residues. DNA for the CDR3: TGTGCCGCAGCCACCACGAACGGGTACGAGCAGTACTTC. Translated, it gives CAAATTNGYEQYF.

The chain combines TRBV6-1 with TRBJ1-5; TRBD1 agrees at 10 bases. This CDR3 comprises 14 residues. Germline CDR1 reads MNHNS; CDR2 reads SASEGT. With 4 bases clipped from V and 6 bases from J, the junction kept 3 bases outside the gene matches. CDR3 bases: TGTGCCAGCAGTGGACAGGGGGCCGGTCAGCCCCAGCATTTT. Amino acid sequence: CASSGQGAGQPQHF.

The rearrangement joins TRBV14 to TRBJ1-2; 7 nucleotides line up with TRBD1. The CDR3 sequence is 14 residues long. CDR1 SGHDN and CDR2 FVKESK come from the germline V gene. J gave up 7 bases and V 5 bases, and 10 bases lay outside the gene matches. The CDR3 loop is CASSIERGRGGYTF. The DNA of the CDR3 is TGTGCCAGCAGCATCGAGAGGGGGCGCGGTGGCTACACCTTC.

The chain joins TRBV6-2 or TRBV6-3 to TRBJ2-1; 10 bases are a match to TRBD1. The length of the CDR3 is 17 residues. CDR1 MNHEY and CDR2 SVGEGT come from the germline V gene. The junction had 10 bases not matched to a gene; V was cut back by 2 bases and J by 6 bases. In nucleotides, the CDR3 is TGTGCCAGCAGTTACCGCATCCGGGACAGGGGCCGCAATGAGCAGTTCTTC. Encoded protein: CASSYRIRDRGRNEQFF.

Here the CDR3 reads CASSGQRQLDTEAFF. DNA for the CDR3: TGTGCCAGCAGCGGACAACGACAGCTCGACACTGAAGCTTTCTTT. The genes are TRBV2 and TRBJ1-1, with a weak D call TRBD1 (5 bases). This CDR3 contains 15 residues. Trimming left V 6 bases short and J 3 bases short, with 17 bases between. The germline CDR1 and CDR2 sequences are SNHLY and FYNNEI.

The chain recombines TRBV2 with TRBJ2-5, with a weak D call TRBD1 (5 bases). The V end was cut by 3 bases, the J end by 2 bases, with 10 bases between. Germline V gene lookup returns CDR1 SNHLY and CDR2 FYNNEI. CDR3 length equals 14 residues. The chain's CDR3 is CASSDRAGQETQYF. The CDR3 DNA is TGTGCCAGCAGTGATAGGGCAGGGCAAGAGACCCAGTACTTC.

The chain employs TRBV15 and TRBJ1-4; 7 nucleotides align to TRBD1. The V gene's germline CDR1 is LNHNV and CDR2 YYDKDF (reference sequence). Trimming at V came to 5 bases and at J to 5 bases, leaving 8 bases not matched to a gene. The CDR3 totals 15 residues. The CDR3 DNA follows: TGTGCCACCAGCCCTACGACAGGGAGGAATGAAAAACTGTTTTTT. Translating it yields CATSPTTGRNEKLFF.

The rearrangement links TRBV30 to TRBJ2-5; 8 nucleotides line up with TRBD1. V lost 7 bases, J lost 4 bases, and 5 bases stayed unmatched. The CDR3 length is 12 residues. Germline V gene data show CDR1 as GTSNPN and CDR2 as SVGIG (reference sequence). The chain's CDR3 is CASTGAGETQYF. The CDR3 nucleotides read TGTGCCTCGACAGGGGCGGGAGAGACCCAGTACTTC.

J is TRBJ1-1 and V is TRBV20-1, with D perhaps TRBD1 (5 bases). The length of the CDR3 is 16 residues. From germline, CDR1 is DFQATT and CDR2 SNEGSKA (reference sequence). Written as DNA, the CDR3 is TGCAGCACCGAGTGGCGGGGGGGAAGGAAAGACACTGAAGCTTTCTTT. Translating gives CSTEWRGGRKDTEAFF.

This clonotype was seen only a few times. J is TRBJ1-1 and V is TRBV10-3; 9 bases align to TRBD1. The CDR3 loop spans 16 amino acids. CDR1 and CDR2 (germline): ENHRY, SYGVKD. Trimming at V came to 6 bases and at J to 0 bases, leaving 8 bases not matched to a gene. CDR3: CAISQLGTGLNTEAFF. CDR3 in DNA: TGTGCCATCAGCCAGTTGGGGACAGGGTTGAACACTGAAGCTTTCTTT.